This record looks at one T cell receptor (beta chain) sequence and its context. This sample is part of a study of T cell changes during pregnancy in multiple sclerosis. The germline V gene encodes CDR1 SGDLS and CDR2 YYNGEE. The V gene end was trimmed by 0 bases and the J gene end by 1 base; junction bases not matched to a gene: 7. This CDR3 is built from 18 residues. Using immunoSEQ multiplex PCR, the repertoire was profiled, and TCRdb retains in-frame clones only, with some absent. The sample yields about 23,000 clones, roughly 87% seen once. The input for sequencing was CD8+ T cells from peripheral blood mononuclear cells, taken after pregnancy. The clonotype comes from a female donor with multiple sclerosis, enrolled in a pregnancy study. V and J are TRBV9 and TRBJ2-1; TRBD2 agrees at 10 bases. The CDR3 protein is CASSVVGTAGGSYNEQFF. In DNA form, the CDR3 reads TGTGCCAGCAGCGTAGTAGGTACAGCGGGAGGGTCCTACAATGAGCAGTTCTTC.